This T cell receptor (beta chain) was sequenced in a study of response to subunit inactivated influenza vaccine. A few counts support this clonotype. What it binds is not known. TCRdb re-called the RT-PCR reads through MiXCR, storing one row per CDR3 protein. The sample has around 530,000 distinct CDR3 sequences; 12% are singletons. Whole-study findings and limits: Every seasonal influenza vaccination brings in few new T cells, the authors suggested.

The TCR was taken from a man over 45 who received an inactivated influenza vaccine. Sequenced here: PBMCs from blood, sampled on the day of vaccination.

The CDR3 sequence: CASSQGRDPRYF. In nucleotides, the CDR3 is TGTGCCAGCAGCCAAGGCAGGGACCCGAGGTACTTC. V is TRBV3-1 and J is TRBJ2-7; D may match TRBD1 or TRBD2 (5 bases each). From germline, CDR1 is LGHDT and CDR2 YNNKEL (reference sequence). The CDR3 is 12 amino acids. V lost 1 base and J 12 bases, leaving 13 bases between the germline ends.